Listed below are T cell receptor beta chains from one sample, sequenced in a study of blood T cell repertoires in COVID-19. The assay was immunoSEQ multiplex PCR, and TCRdb's table has in-frame clones only and misses some. The repertoire holds 70,000 to 90,000 clones, with around 78% as singletons. Sequencing was carried out using peripheral blood. Receptor source: a woman older than 75 with acute or convalescent COVID-19. The CDR3 runs from the conserved cysteine through the conserved F or W. The D gene is left open where the match is weak. For some rows the clone size is stated as once, few or many, or as a class when expanded; others skip it.

>TRBJ2-7|TRBV5-8|TRBD2|.
TGTGCCAGCAGCACCGGACTAGCGGGGATTTACGAGCAGTACTTC
CASSTGLAGIYEQYF
>TRBJ2-3|TRBV5-1|.|.
TGCGCCAGCAGCCCAGCTGGCGGGATCGGGGGAGATACGCAGTATTTT
CASSPAGGIGGDTQYF
>TRBJ2-7|TRBV29-1|TRBD1|.
TGCAGCGTTCAGGGGGCTGGGGGCTACGAGCAGTACTTC
CSVQGAGGYEQYF
>TRBJ2-1|TRBV29-1|TRBD2|once
TGCAGCGTTGAGGGAGGGGACTCGGGCTACAATGAGCAGTTCTTC
CSVEGGDSGYNEQFF
>TRBJ2-3|TRBV7-2|TRBD2|.
TGTGCCAGCAGCTCCGAGCGGGGGGGCATAATAGGCACAGATACGCAGTATTTT
CASSSERGGIIGTDTQYF
>TRBJ1-2|TRBV15|TRBD1|.
TGTGCCACCACCATGACAGGGGTTAACTATGGCTACACCTTC
CATTMTGVNYGYTF
>TRBJ2-1|TRBV19|TRBD1|.
TGTGCCAGTAGGGAGACAGGGGGACGGAATGAGCAGTTCTTC
CASRETGGRNEQFF
>TRBJ2-3|TRBV18|.|.
TGTGCCAGCTCACCATTGAGTGCAGATACGCAGTATTTT
CASSPLSADTQYF
>TRBJ1-1|TRBV13|.|.
TGTGCCAGCACCGTTAGACCAGGGAGGACTGAAGCTTTCTTT
CASTVRPGRTEAFF
>TRBJ1-2|TRBV10-3|.|.
TGTGCCATCAGTGAGTCAAAGATAGGGGGGGGCTCCTATGGCTACACCTTC
CAISESKIGGGSYGYTF
>TRBJ2-1|TRBV3-1/TRBV3-2|.|.
TGTGCCAGCAGCCAAGAATGGAGTACCTACAATGAGCAGTTCTTC
CASSQEWSTYNEQFF
>TRBJ1-2|TRBV18|TRBD1|.
TGTGCCAGCTCACCATTAGCCGGACAGGGGATGAATGGCTACACCTTC
CASSPLAGQGMNGYTF
>TRBJ2-2|TRBV7-6|TRBD1|.
TGTGCCAGCAGCACCCCCGACAGGGAAACGAACACCGGGGAGCTGTTTTTT
CASSTPDRETNTGELFF
>TRBJ1-4|TRBV19|.|few
TGTGCCAGTAGTATAGGGCGGCAGAATGAAAAACTGTTTTTT
CASSIGRQNEKLFF
>TRBJ2-7|TRBV5-1|TRBD1|.
TGCGCCAGCAGCTTGGACAGGGGGGCCTACGAGCAGTACTTC
CASSLDRGAYEQYF
>TRBJ1-2|TRBV7-8|TRBD1|.
TGTGCCAGCAGCCCAGGACAGGGCCTCAACTATGGCTACACCTTC
CASSPGQGLNYGYTF
>TRBJ2-5|TRBV5-6|.|once
TGTGCCAGCAGCTCACTAGGGGGTGGGGAGACCCAGTACTTC
CASSSLGGGETQYF
>TRBJ1-6|TRBV9|.|.
TGTGCCAGCAGCGACAGGGACGCGGGTTCACCCCTCCACTTT
CASSDRDAGSPLHF
>TRBJ2-4|TRBV3-1/TRBV3-2|.|.
TGTGCCAGCAGCCAAGACGGCGGAGCCAAAAACATTCAGTACTTC
CASSQDGGAKNIQYF
>TRBJ2-3|TRBV5-1|TRBD1|.
TGCGCCAGCAGCTTGGCGTCCAGGGGGCAACAAGATACGCAGTATTTT
CASSLASRGQQDTQYF
>TRBJ2-1|TRBV30|.|.
TGTGCCTGGAGCAGCGTGATCTCCTACAATGAGCAGTTCTTC
CAWSSVISYNEQFF
>TRBJ1-1|TRBV19|.|once
TGTGCCAGTAGCCCTGGGGGACAACCCATCGGAGCTTTCTTT
CASSPGGQPIGAFF
>TRBJ1-1|TRBV20-1|.|.
TGCAGTGCCGCAGATACTGAAGCTTTCTTT
CSAADTEAFF
>TRBJ2-5|TRBV2|.|.
TGTGCCAGCAGCCCTCTAGCACAGGGTGGGGAGACCCAGTACTTC
CASSPLAQGGETQYF
>TRBJ2-7|TRBV19|TRBD2|.
TGTGCCAGTAGTTCAGGACTAGCGAGCTACGAGCAGTACTTC
CASSSGLASYEQYF
>TRBJ2-2|TRBV6-5|TRBD1|.
TGTGCCAGCAGTTTTTTGGACAGGGGGCGGCCCGGGGAGCTGTTTTTT
CASSFLDRGRPGELFF
>TRBJ2-3|TRBV19|TRBD1|once
TGTGCCAGTAGTACCGGGACAGATAGGACAGATACGCAGTATTTT
CASSTGTDRTDTQYF
>TRBJ2-1|TRBV7-9|TRBD2|.
TGTGCCAGCAGCTTAGGACTAGCGGGCCGCAATGAGCAGTTCTTC
CASSLGLAGRNEQFF
>TRBJ1-1|TRBV9|.|.
TGTGCCAGCAGCAGACAGGCGAAGAACACTGAAGCTTTCTTT
CASSRQAKNTEAFF
>TRBJ1-6|TRBV25-1|TRBD1|.
TGTGCCAGCAGTGAATTTGGAGGGACAGGGAATTCACCCCTCCACTTT
CASSEFGGTGNSPLHF
>TRBJ2-5|TRBV9|.|.
TGTGCCAGCAGCGCCCGACAGACCCAAGAGACCCAGTACTTC
CASSARQTQETQYF
>TRBJ1-5|TRBV30|.|.
TGTGCCTGGACTAGGGGACTTGGGGGGAATCAGCCCCAGCATTTT
CAWTRGLGGNQPQHF
>TRBJ1-2|TRBV18|.|.
TGTGCCAGCTCACTTTCAGACTATGGCTACACCTTC
CASSLSDYGYTF
>TRBJ2-3|TRBV21-1|.|.
TGTGCCAGCAGCAAAGAGATTTGGGGCCCCACAGATACGCAGTATTTT
CASSKEIWGPTDTQYF
>TRBJ2-7|TRBV6-5|.|.
TGTGCCAGCACCCGACTGCACTCCTACGAGCAGTACTTC
CASTRLHSYEQYF
>TRBJ1-2|TRBV19|.|.
TGTGCCAGTAGTATAGATCTGGGGGCGCCGGGCTACACCTTC
CASSIDLGAPGYTF
>TRBJ2-7|TRBV9|TRBD1|.
TGTGCCAGCAGCGCCCGACCGACAGGGGCCGAGCAGTACTTC
CASSARPTGAEQYF
>TRBJ2-6|TRBV6-6|TRBD1|.
TGTGCCAGCAGTCCCAGACAGGGGGCTATTGGGGCCAACGTCCTGACTTTC
CASSPRQGAIGANVLTF
>TRBJ1-2|TRBV29-1|.|.
TGCAGCGTTGAGAGTCGTCGTGGCTACACCTTC
CSVESRRGYTF
>TRBJ1-5|TRBV28|.|.
TGTGCCAGCAGTTTATGGACAGGCAATTCGCCCCAGCATTTT
CASSLWTGNSPQHF
>TRBJ1-4|TRBV5-1|TRBD1|once
TGCGCCAGCAGCTTAGGACAGGGGGCTTTAAATGAAAAACTGTTTTTT
CASSLGQGALNEKLFF
>TRBJ2-7|TRBV3-1/TRBV3-2|TRBD2|few
TGTGCCAGCAGCCCCCTTGGCGGGAGGACCTCCTACGAGCAGTACTTC
CASSPLGGRTSYEQYF
>TRBJ2-2|TRBV2|TRBD1|.
TGTGCCAGCAGTACCGGGACAGGAACCGGGGAGCTGTTTTTT
CASSTGTGTGELFF
>TRBJ1-2|TRBV19|.|once
TGTGCCAGTAGGGCCCCGGGGGGCCAGGGCTACACCTTC
CASRAPGGQGYTF
>TRBJ2-1|TRBV9|.|.
TGTGCCAGCAGCGCCGGGACAATAAACAATGAGCAGTTCTTC
CASSAGTINNEQFF
>TRBJ2-3|TRBV3-1/TRBV3-2|.|.
TGTGCCAGCAGCCAAAGGCGGCTAGCCGGCACAGATACGCAGTATTTT
CASSQRRLAGTDTQYF
>TRBJ1-5|TRBV27|.|.
TGTGCCAGCAGTCCCACAGGTCTGGGAGGGTGGCCCCAGCATTTT
CASSPTGLGGWPQHF
>TRBJ1-1|TRBV7-9|.|.
TGTGCCAGCAGCTTAGCGATGGGGGCGCCCACTGAAGCTTTCTTT
CASSLAMGAPTEAFF
>TRBJ1-1|TRBV10-3|TRBD1|.
TGTGCCATCAGTGTGCAGGGGGCGCGCGGTGGAGCTTTCTTT
CAISVQGARGGAFF
>TRBJ1-5|TRBV29-1|.|.
TGCAGCGTGAGATCAGGGGAGAGGCAGCCCCAGCATTTT
CSVRSGERQPQHF
>TRBJ1-3|TRBV4-1|.|.
TGCGCCAGCAGCCAATTCCTTAGCTCTGGAAACACCATATATTTT
CASSQFLSSGNTIYF
>TRBJ2-7|TRBV3-1/TRBV3-2|TRBD1|.
TGTGCCAGCAGCCAAACGACAGGGCCCTACGAGCAGTACTTC
CASSQTTGPYEQYF
>TRBJ2-1|TRBV19|TRBD2|.
TGTGCCAGTAGTATAGCGGGAGGGCCCGTCGATGAGCAGTTCTTC
CASSIAGGPVDEQFF
>TRBJ2-2|TRBV6-6|TRBD2|.
TGTGCCAGCAGCTCTCGACTAGCGGGGGGAACCGGGGAGCTGTTTTTT
CASSSRLAGGTGELFF
>TRBJ1-1|TRBV12-3/TRBV12-4|.|once
TGTGCCAGCAGTCTCTCAGGGGTTGGTGAAGCTTTCTTT
CASSLSGVGEAFF
>TRBJ1-5|TRBV7-9|TRBD1|once
TGTGCCAGCAGCCTGGGACAGGTCAACAATCAGCCCCAGCATTTT
CASSLGQVNNQPQHF
>TRBJ1-1|TRBV10-3|.|.
TGTGCCATCAGTTTGGACACAACCAACACTGAAGCTTTCTTT
CAISLDTTNTEAFF